These 14 T cell receptor beta chains share one sample of origin, sequenced in a study of vaccination and CD4 T cells after COVID-19. Their antigen targets remain unknown. The time point: late sampling 161 to 241 days after vaccination in a few convalescent patients. Documented treatment: roughly 11-day PBMC culture with coronavirus spike peptide pools or control peptides (ViraFEST assay). The assay that was used to sequence DNA from cultured CD4+ T cells was the Oncomine TCR Beta short-read assay. TCRdb independently ran MiXCR on the PCR reads; one entry per CDR3 protein. Of around 25,000 distinct CDR3 sequences in the sample, about two fifths were seen once. Sequenced material: CD4+ T cells from blood, cultured in vitro, taken about 7 months after SARS-CoV-2 vaccination. The receptors come from a human donor who had recovered from COVID-19.

This clonotype was found a few times. The genes are TRBV20-1 and TRBJ1-5, with 7 bases that match TRBD1. The length of the CDR3 is 15 residues. Unmatched junction bases numbered 9, after V lost 1 base and J lost 6 bases. The germline V gene has CDR1 DFQATT and CDR2 SNEGSKA (reference sequence). In DNA form, the CDR3 reads TGCAGTGCTAGAGGTATAGGGGGCGCGGGTCAGCCCCAGCATTTT. It codes for CSARGIGGAGQPQHF.

The chain is built from TRBV4-1 and TRBJ2-7; TRBD2 aligns across 11 bases. Germline values: CDR1 MGHRA, CDR2 YSYEKL. This CDR3 has 17 residues. The V and J ends lost 1 base and 2 bases, in that order; junction bases with no gene match: 7. The CDR3 nucleotides are TGCGCCAGCAGCCAAGGAAGGATGGGACTAGCGGCCTACGAGCAGTACTTC. Encoded protein: CASSQGRMGLAAYEQYF.

In the case of this clonotype: The junction does not match germline at one end; this may be a read error. V usage is TRBV20-1 and J usage is TRBJ1-5, with TRBD1 matching over 7 bases. The germline gives CDR1 DFQATT, CDR2 SNEGSKA (reference sequence). This CDR3 is built from 13 residues. CDR3 coding DNA: TGCAGTGCGTACGGACAGGTCAATCAGCTCCAGCATTTT. It yields the protein CSAYGQVNQLQHF.

This clonotype was found a few times. The J gene is TRBJ2-1, the V gene TRBV20-1; perhaps TRBD2 as D (6 bases). This CDR3 is built from 14 residues. CDR1 and CDR2 from the germline V gene are DFQATT and SNEGSKA (reference sequence). Deletions cut 1 base from V and 3 bases from J, with 10 bases between. The CDR3 sequence: CSARGGTYYNEQFF. CDR3 sequence (DNA): TGCAGTGCTAGAGGAGGGACTTACTACAATGAGCAGTTCTTC.

The rearrangement links TRBV28 to TRBJ1-6; D is unclear. The V end was cut by 2 bases, the J end by 9 bases, with 8 bases between. This CDR3 has 13 residues. The germline V gene encodes CDR1 MDHEN and CDR2 SYDVKM. CDR3 amino acids: CASSLGNRSPLHF. CDR3 DNA: TGTGCCAGCAGTTTAGGGAATCGTTCACCCCTCCACTTT.

The chain combines TRBV15 with TRBJ2-2; D gene uncertain. This CDR3 region has 14 residues. V lost 0 bases and J 6 bases, leaving 8 bases between the germline ends. Germline CDR1 is LNHNV and CDR2 is YYDKDF (reference sequence). The CDR3 region has the DNA TGTGCCACCAGCAGAGATAATGTTGCCGGGGAGCTGTTTTTT. It codes for CATSRDNVAGELFF.

The chain carries TRBV19 and TRBJ2-7; D is ambiguous. The CDR3 has 11 amino acids. V was shortened by 5 bases and J by 4 bases, with 6 bases between the two germline ends. CDR1 is LNHDA, CDR2 SQIVND, per germline (reference sequence). The CDR3: CASSSKYEQYF. The DNA for the CDR3 is TGTGCCAGTAGTTCGAAATACGAGCAGTACTTC.

The rearrangement joins TRBV6-1 to TRBJ2-1; 8 nucleotides agree with TRBD2. V gave up 4 bases and J gave up 7 bases; unmatched junction bases: 24. Looked up from germline, CDR1 is MNHNS and CDR2 is SASEGT. The CDR3 has 20 amino acids. CDR3 sequence: CASSVRAGGSGTKRGNEQFF. CDR3 DNA sequence: TGTGCCAGCAGTGTCCGAGCTGGTGGTAGCGGGACCAAAAGGGGGAATGAGCAGTTCTTC.

In its sample, this clonotype was seen a few times. The gene calls are TRBV7-2 and TRBJ2-5; a possible D gene is TRBD1 (6 bases). The V gene's germline CDR1 is SGHTA and CDR2 FQGNSA. V lost 5 bases and J lost 2, with 15 bases in between. This CDR3 comprises 15 residues. The CDR3 loop is CASSLRGQGQETQYF. The CDR3 nucleotides are TGTGCCAGCAGCCTTCGAGGGCAGGGGCAAGAGACCCAGTACTTC.

The chain recombines TRBV7-9 with TRBJ2-5, with 10 bases fitting TRBD2. The CDR3 is 17 amino acids. The V gene end was trimmed by 2 bases and the J gene end by 2 bases; junction bases not matched to a gene: 8. CDR1 and CDR2 (germline): SEHNR, FQNEAQ (reference sequence). CDR3 sequence: CASSLLASGRLQETQYF. The CDR3 coding sequence is TGTGCCAGCAGCTTATTGGCTAGCGGGAGACTTCAAGAGACCCAGTACTTC.

This clonotype was observed a few times. J is TRBJ1-5 and V is TRBV20-1, with D tentatively TRBD1 (6 bases). V was trimmed by 0 bases and J by 2 bases, leaving 11 bases between them. The length of the CDR3 is 15 residues. The germline CDR1 and CDR2 sequences are DFQATT and SNEGSKA (reference sequence). The CDR3 sequence: CSARDWGGGNQPQHF. The DNA for the CDR3 is TGCAGTGCTAGAGATTGGGGGGGCGGCAATCAGCCCCAGCATTTT.

This clonotype was seen more than once but under ten times. The chain uses TRBV20-1 and TRBJ1-2; possibly TRBD1 for D (6 bases). Trimming left V 5 bases short and J 4 bases short, with 11 bases between. CDR1 and CDR2 from the germline V gene are DFQATT and SNEGSKA (reference sequence). The CDR3 is 12 residues long. The CDR3 spells CSASKTGYGYTF. CDR3 nucleotide sequence: TGCAGTGCTTCAAAGACAGGCTATGGCTACACCTTC.

This clonotype came up a few times. This chain links TRBV6-1 with TRBJ2-3; D is undetermined. V lost 6 bases and J 1 base, leaving 11 bases between the germline ends. Germline V CDR1 and CDR2: MNHNS, SASEGT. This CDR3 has 14 residues. Here the CDR3 DNA reads TGTGCCAGCAGCCGCAGTAGGCGCACAGATACGCAGTATTTT. It codes for CASSRSRRTDTQYF.

The chain links TRBV6-1 to TRBJ2-1, with TRBD2 identical over 12 bases. V lost 6 bases and J lost 7; bases outside the gene matches: 4. The CDR3 is 14 residues long. Per the germline V gene, CDR1 is MNHNS and CDR2 is SASEGT. The CDR3 DNA follows: TGTGCCAGCAGGGCTAGCGGGAGGGTGAATGAGCAGTTCTTC. Protein sequence: CASRASGRVNEQFF.